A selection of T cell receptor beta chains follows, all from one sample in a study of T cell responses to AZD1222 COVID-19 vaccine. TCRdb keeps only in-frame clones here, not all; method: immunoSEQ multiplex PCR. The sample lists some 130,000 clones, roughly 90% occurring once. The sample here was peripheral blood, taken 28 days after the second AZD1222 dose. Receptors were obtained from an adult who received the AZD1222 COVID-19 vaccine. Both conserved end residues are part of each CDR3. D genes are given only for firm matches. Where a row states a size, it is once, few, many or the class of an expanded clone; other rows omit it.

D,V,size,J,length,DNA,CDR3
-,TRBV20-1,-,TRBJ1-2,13,TGCAGTGCTAGTTGGGCAGGGGACTATGGCTACACCTTC,CSASWAGDYGYTF
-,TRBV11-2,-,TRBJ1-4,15,TGTGCCAGCAGCTTACTAACCAGGGTTGGTGAAAAACTGTTTTTT,CASSLLTRVGEKLFF
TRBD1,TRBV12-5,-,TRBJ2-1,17,TGTGCTAGTGGTTTGTTTCAATTTGGGGGACAGTTTAATGAGCAGTTCTTC,CASGLFQFGGQFNEQFF
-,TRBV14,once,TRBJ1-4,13,TGTGCCAGCAGCCAGACTTCCAGAGAAAAACTGTTTTTT,CASSQTSREKLFF
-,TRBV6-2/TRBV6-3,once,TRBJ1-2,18,TGTGCCAGCAGTTACTCGGGGACAAGCGTCCGACTGTCCTATGGCTACACCTTC,CASSYSGTSVRLSYGYTF
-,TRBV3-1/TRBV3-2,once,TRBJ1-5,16,TGTGCCAGCAGCCCGCGATTAGCCCCAGGGACCCAGCCCCAGCATTTT,CASSPRLAPGTQPQHF
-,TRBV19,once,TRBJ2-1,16,TGTGCCAGTAGTGCCTTTTCGACAGGCACAGCTGAACAGCAGTTCTTC,CASSAFSTGTAEQQFF
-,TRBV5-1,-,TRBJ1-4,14,TGCGCCAGCAGCATCCAGGGGTTCGGCGAAAAACTGTTTTTT,CASSIQGFGEKLFF
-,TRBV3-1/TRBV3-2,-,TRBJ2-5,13,TGTGCCAGCAGCCGCGGCAACGGGGAGACCCAGTACTTC,CASSRGNGETQYF
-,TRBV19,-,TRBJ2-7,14,TGTGCCAGTAGTTTGACCCGGGGTGTCTACGAGCAGTACTTC,CASSLTRGVYEQYF
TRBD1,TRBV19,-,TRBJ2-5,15,TGTGCCAGTAGTATAGAAAGGACAGGGACGGAGACCCAGTACTTC,CASSIERTGTETQYF
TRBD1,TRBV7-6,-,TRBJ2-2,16,TGTGCCAGCAGCTTCGACAGGGTCCCGAACACCGGGGAGCTGTTTTTT,CASSFDRVPNTGELFF
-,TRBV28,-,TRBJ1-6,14,TGTGCCAGCTCAACGCTGGGACTAAATTCACCCCTCCACTTT,CASSTLGLNSPLHF
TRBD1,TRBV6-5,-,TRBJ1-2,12,TGTGCCACCTCACAGGGGTACTATGGCTACACCTTC,CATSQGYYGYTF
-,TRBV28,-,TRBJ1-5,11,TGTGCCAGCAGTACGAATCAGCCCCAGCATTTT,CASSTNQPQHF
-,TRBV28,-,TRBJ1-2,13,TGTGCCAACTCTGGTGGGGGTGACTATGGCTACACCTTC,CANSGGGDYGYTF
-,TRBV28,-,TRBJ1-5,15,TGTGCCAGCAGTTTATTCGGGAGAAACAATCAGCCCCAGCATTTT,CASSLFGRNNQPQHF
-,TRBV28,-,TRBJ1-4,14,TGTGCCAGCAGCCTAGTCCTTGGGAACGAAAAACTGTTTTTT,CASSLVLGNEKLFF
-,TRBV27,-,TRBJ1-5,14,TGTGCCAGCAGTTTCCGTGGGATTAATCAGCCCCAGCATTTT,CASSFRGINQPQHF
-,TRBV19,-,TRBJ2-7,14,TGTGCCAGTCGGAGGGCCGTACAAAGTGGCGAGCAGTACTTC,CASRRAVQSGEQYF
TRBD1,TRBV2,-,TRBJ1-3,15,TGTGCCAGCAGTACGGACAGGACCTCTGGAAACACCATATATTTT,CASSTDRTSGNTIYF
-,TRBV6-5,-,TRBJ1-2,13,TGTGCCAGCAGTTACGGGGCGGTTGACGGCTACACCTTC,CASSYGAVDGYTF
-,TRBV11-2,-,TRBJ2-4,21,TGTGCCAGCAGTTTCCCGAGTCAGCCGTTCGGGGAGCGGTTAGCCAAAAACATTCAGTACTTC,CASSFPSQPFGERLAKNIQYF
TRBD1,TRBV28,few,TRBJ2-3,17,TGTGCCAGCAGTATCCGGGACAGGGCGTTAGGGGCAGATACGCAGTATTTT,CASSIRDRALGADTQYF
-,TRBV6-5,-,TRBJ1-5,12,TGTGCCAGCAGTCCATGGTCGGGGCCCCAGCATTTT,CASSPWSGPQHF
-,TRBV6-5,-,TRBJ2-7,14,TGTGCCAGCAGTTACTCGAGGGACATCAGCGAGCAGTACTTC,CASSYSRDISEQYF
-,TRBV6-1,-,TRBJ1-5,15,TGTGCCAGCAGTGAATTCCTAGGTGGCAATCAGCCCCAGCATTTT,CASSEFLGGNQPQHF
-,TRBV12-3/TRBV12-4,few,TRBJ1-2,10,TGTAAACAGGGAGACTATGGCTACACCTTC,CKQGDYGYTF
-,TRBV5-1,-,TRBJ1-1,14,TGCGCCAGCAGTCTTCCCCGACAGAACACTGAAGCTTTCTTT,CASSLPRQNTEAFF
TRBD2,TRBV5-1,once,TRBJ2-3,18,TGCGCCAGCAGCTCGGGGACTAGCGGGGGAACCGGGACAGATACGCAGTATTTT,CASSSGTSGGTGTDTQYF
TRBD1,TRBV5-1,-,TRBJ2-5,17,TGCGCCAGCAGCTTACAGGGGGCTCTCAGTGCAGGCGAGACCCAGTACTTC,CASSLQGALSAGETQYF